The rows below give T cell receptor beta chains drawn from one sample of a study of vaccination and CD4 T cells after COVID-19. No antigen is known for these receptors. Each CDR3 protein is one row after TCRdb ran MiXCR on the PCR reads. The sample lists about 6,500 distinct CDR3 sequences; more than 45% were seen once. Sequenced sample: CD4+ T cells from blood, cultured in vitro. The receptors derive from a human donor in good health. The CDR3 runs from the conserved cysteine through the conserved F or W. A D gene is named only where the DNA matches it firmly. Clone size is not always given. Where it is, it says once, few, many or a class for expanded clones.

D gene: TRBD1; clone size: -; J gene: TRBJ1-5; V gene: TRBV29-1; CDR3 protein: CSVGTGRNQPQHF; CDR3 DNA: TGCAGCGTTGGGACAGGGAGAAATCAGCCCCAGCATTTT
D gene: -; clone size: few; J gene: TRBJ1-3; V gene: TRBV7-9; CDR3 protein: CASSPLDSSGNTIYF; CDR3 DNA: TGTGCCAGCAGCCCCTTGGACAGCTCTGGAAACACCATATATTTT
D gene: -; clone size: -; J gene: TRBJ2-3; V gene: TRBV21-1; CDR3 protein: CASRITDTQYF; CDR3 DNA: TGTGCCAGCAGGATCACAGATACGCAGTATTTT
D gene: -; clone size: -; J gene: TRBJ2-7; V gene: TRBV7-6; CDR3 protein: CASSSSTGAYEQYF; CDR3 DNA: TGTGCCAGCAGCTCCTCGACCGGAGCCTACGAGCAGTACTTC
D gene: -; clone size: -; J gene: TRBJ2-7; V gene: TRBV6-5; CDR3 protein: CASSYSAATYEQYF; CDR3 DNA: TGTGCCAGCAGTTACTCGGCGGCTACCTACGAGCAGTACTTC
D gene: -; clone size: -; J gene: TRBJ2-2; V gene: TRBV7-8; CDR3 protein: CASSPRAANTGELFF; CDR3 DNA: TGTGCCAGCAGCCCCCGGGCAGCGAACACCGGGGAGCTGTTTTTT
D gene: TRBD2; clone size: once; J gene: TRBJ2-5; V gene: TRBV7-8; CDR3 protein: CASSLAGLAPETQYF; CDR3 DNA: TGTGCCAGCAGCTTGGCGGGACTAGCGCCAGAGACCCAGTACTTC
D gene: -; clone size: few; J gene: TRBJ1-2; V gene: TRBV29-1; CDR3 protein: CSVEDQGRDGYGYTF; CDR3 DNA: TGCAGCGTTGAAGATCAAGGGCGCGACGGCTATGGCTACACCTTC
D gene: TRBD1; clone size: few; J gene: TRBJ2-7; V gene: TRBV5-5; CDR3 protein: CASSSGPTGQGIYEQYF; CDR3 DNA: TGTGCCAGCAGCTCGGGGCCAACGGGACAGGGTATCTACGAGCAGTACTTC
D gene: TRBD1; clone size: -; J gene: TRBJ1-5; V gene: TRBV5-5; CDR3 protein: CASSWAGQGYSNQPQHF; CDR3 DNA: TGTGCCAGCAGCTGGGCGGGACAGGGGTATAGCAATCAGCCCCAGCATTTT
D gene: -; clone size: -; J gene: TRBJ1-2; V gene: TRBV6-1; CDR3 protein: CTSSVVPREATRGYTF; CDR3 DNA: TGTACCAGCAGTGTCGTACCCAGGGAGGCGACTCGGGGCTACACCTTC
D gene: -; clone size: few; J gene: TRBJ2-7; V gene: TRBV6-2/TRBV6-3; CDR3 protein: CASSFSAASSYEQYF; CDR3 DNA: TGTGCCAGCAGTTTCTCGGCGGCAAGCTCCTACGAGCAGTACTTC
D gene: TRBD2; clone size: few; J gene: TRBJ2-1; V gene: TRBV7-8; CDR3 protein: CASSLARLAVGEQFF; CDR3 DNA: TGTGCCAGCAGCTTAGCGCGGCTAGCGGTAGGGGAGCAGTTCTTC
D gene: TRBD1; clone size: -; J gene: TRBJ2-3; V gene: TRBV28; CDR3 protein: CASSFPDRGLDTQYF; CDR3 DNA: TGTGCCAGCAGTTTCCCCGACAGGGGTTTAGATACGCAGTATTTT
D gene: TRBD2; clone size: -; J gene: TRBJ2-2; V gene: TRBV6-4; CDR3 protein: CASSEMGLAGDIGELFF; CDR3 DNA: TGTGCCAGCAGTGAAATGGGACTAGCGGGAGACATCGGGGAGCTGTTTTTT
D gene: TRBD1; clone size: -; J gene: TRBJ1-3; V gene: TRBV20-1; CDR3 protein: CSASRDSTSSGNTIYF; CDR3 DNA: TGCAGTGCAAGCCGGGACAGTACCAGCTCTGGAAACACCATATATTTT
D gene: -; clone size: -; J gene: TRBJ1-2; V gene: TRBV20-1; CDR3 protein: CSANPGLVNYGYTF; CDR3 DNA: TGCAGTGCAAACCCGGGACTCGTTAACTATGGCTACACCTTC
D gene: -; clone size: -; J gene: TRBJ1-5; V gene: TRBV11-2; CDR3 protein: CASSLDVNSNQPQHF; CDR3 DNA: TGTGCCAGCAGCTTAGACGTTAATAGCAATCAGCCCCAGCATTTT
D gene: -; clone size: few; J gene: TRBJ1-1; V gene: TRBV7-2; CDR3 protein: CASRRRPGAKTEAFF; CDR3 DNA: TGTGCCAGCAGGCGTCGCCCTGGGGCAAAGACTGAAGCTTTCTTT
D gene: TRBD1; clone size: -; J gene: TRBJ1-1; V gene: TRBV6-5; CDR3 protein: CASSWTPGTGANTEAFF; CDR3 DNA: TGTGCCAGCAGTTGGACCCCCGGGACAGGGGCGAACACTGAAGCTTTCTTT
D gene: -; clone size: -; J gene: TRBJ2-7; V gene: TRBV6-1; CDR3 protein: CATTPGSSYEQYF; CDR3 DNA: TGTGCCACAACCCCCGGGTCCTCCTACGAGCAGTACTTC
D gene: TRBD2; clone size: -; J gene: TRBJ2-3; V gene: TRBV20-1; CDR3 protein: CSARVLAGADTQYF; CDR3 DNA: TGCAGTGCTAGAGTACTAGCGGGAGCAGATACGCAGTATTTT
D gene: -; clone size: -; J gene: TRBJ2-7; V gene: TRBV6-1; CDR3 protein: CASQHGDGDEQYF; CDR3 DNA: TGTGCCAGCCAGCACGGGGACGGGGACGAGCAGTACTTC